A single T cell receptor (beta chain) is shown here with its context. Donors likely had unrecorded immune exposures despite being nominally healthy when sampled. The PCR used 60 Vbeta and 13 Jbeta primers. Original processing notes: About 83 million unique TCR beta chains, roughly 10 million shared, were counted in a later analysis. The assay was immunoSEQ multiplex PCR, and TCRdb's table has in-frame clones only and misses some. The DNA was the basis for D and trimming; V, J and clone size are from that table. The table includes some 190,000 clones, roughly 80% detected once. This specimen comes from a study of cytomegalovirus exposure and HLA in healthy donors. As for the study in general: Unique TCRs numbering 75 million to 95 million, obtained from HLA-typed donors, made up an early data release.

V gave up 4 bases and J gave up 2 bases; unmatched junction bases: 6. There are 15 residues in the CDR3. Germline V gene sequence: CDR1 SQVTM, CDR2 ANQGSEA. V gene TRBV29-1 combines with J gene TRBJ2-1; 9 positions match TRBD1. Sequencing input: PBMCs. This sequence originates from a man aged 35-49 years in good health and CMV-seropositive. For the CDR3, the DNA is TGCAGCGTTGGCGTAGGGACAGGGACCTACAATGAGCAGTTCTTC. Its translation: CSVGVGTGTYNEQFF.